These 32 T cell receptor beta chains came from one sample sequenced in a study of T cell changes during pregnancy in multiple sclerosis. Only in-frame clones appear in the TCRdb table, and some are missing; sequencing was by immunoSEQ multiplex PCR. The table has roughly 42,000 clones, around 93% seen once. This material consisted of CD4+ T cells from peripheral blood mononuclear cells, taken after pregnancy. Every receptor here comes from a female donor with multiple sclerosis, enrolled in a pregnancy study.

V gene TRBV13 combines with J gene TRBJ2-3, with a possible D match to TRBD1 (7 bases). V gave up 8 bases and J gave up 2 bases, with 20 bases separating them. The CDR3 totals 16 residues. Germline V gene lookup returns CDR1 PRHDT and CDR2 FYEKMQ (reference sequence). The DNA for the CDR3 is TGTGCCAGCTCCGAAAGGGGCAGGGGGGCCACAGATACGCAGTATTTT. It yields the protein CASSERGRGATDTQYF.

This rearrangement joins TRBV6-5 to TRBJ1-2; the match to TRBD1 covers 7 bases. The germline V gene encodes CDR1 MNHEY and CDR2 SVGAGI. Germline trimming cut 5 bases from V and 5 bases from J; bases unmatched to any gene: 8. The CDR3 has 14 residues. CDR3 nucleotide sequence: TGTGCCAGCAGTACGGGACAGCGCCTTTATGGCTACACCTTC. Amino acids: CASSTGQRLYGYTF.

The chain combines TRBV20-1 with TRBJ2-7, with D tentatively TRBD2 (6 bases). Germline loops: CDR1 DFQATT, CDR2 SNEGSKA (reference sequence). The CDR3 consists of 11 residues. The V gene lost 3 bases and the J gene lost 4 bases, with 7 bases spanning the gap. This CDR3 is CSARGGYEQYF. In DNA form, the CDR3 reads TGCAGTGCTAGGGGGGGTTACGAGCAGTACTTC.

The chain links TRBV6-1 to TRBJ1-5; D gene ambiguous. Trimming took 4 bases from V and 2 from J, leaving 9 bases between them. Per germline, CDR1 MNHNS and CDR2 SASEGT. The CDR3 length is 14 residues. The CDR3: CASSAGWGNQPQHF. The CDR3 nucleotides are TGTGCCAGCAGTGCAGGATGGGGCAATCAGCCCCAGCATTTT.

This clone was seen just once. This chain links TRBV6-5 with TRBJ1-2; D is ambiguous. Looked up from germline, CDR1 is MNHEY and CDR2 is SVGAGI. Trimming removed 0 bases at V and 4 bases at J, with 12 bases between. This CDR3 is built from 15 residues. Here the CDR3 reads CASSYSSSGSYGYTF. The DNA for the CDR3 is TGTGCCAGCAGTTACTCGAGTTCCGGGAGCTATGGCTACACCTTC.

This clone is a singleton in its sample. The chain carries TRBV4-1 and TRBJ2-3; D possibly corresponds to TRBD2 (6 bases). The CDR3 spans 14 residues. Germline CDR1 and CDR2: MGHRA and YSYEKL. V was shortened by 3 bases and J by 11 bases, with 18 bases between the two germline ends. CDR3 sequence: CASSQAGRSQKQYF. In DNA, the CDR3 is TGCGCCAGCAGCCAGGCGGGGAGATCTCAGAAGCAGTATTTT.

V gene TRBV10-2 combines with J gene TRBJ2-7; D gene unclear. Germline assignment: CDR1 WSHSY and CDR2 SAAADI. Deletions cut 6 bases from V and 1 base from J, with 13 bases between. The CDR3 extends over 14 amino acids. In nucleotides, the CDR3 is TGCGCCAGCAGCATCTCGGCGAGGTCCTACGAGCAGTACTTC. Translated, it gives CASSISARSYEQYF.

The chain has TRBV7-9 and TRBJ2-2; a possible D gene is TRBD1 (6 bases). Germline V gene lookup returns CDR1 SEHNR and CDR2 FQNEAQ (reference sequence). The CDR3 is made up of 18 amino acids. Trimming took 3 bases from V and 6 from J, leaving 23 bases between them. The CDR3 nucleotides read TGTGCCAGCAGCTTGGTTGGTGGGGGCTTGTTTAGTCCCGGGGAGCTGTTTTTT. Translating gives CASSLVGGGLFSPGELFF.

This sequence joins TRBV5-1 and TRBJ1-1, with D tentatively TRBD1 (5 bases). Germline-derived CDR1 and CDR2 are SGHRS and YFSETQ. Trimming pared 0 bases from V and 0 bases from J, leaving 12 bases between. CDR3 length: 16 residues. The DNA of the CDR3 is TGCGCCAGCAGCTTGGTCTTAGGCAGGGTGAACACTGAAGCTTTCTTT. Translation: CASSLVLGRVNTEAFF.

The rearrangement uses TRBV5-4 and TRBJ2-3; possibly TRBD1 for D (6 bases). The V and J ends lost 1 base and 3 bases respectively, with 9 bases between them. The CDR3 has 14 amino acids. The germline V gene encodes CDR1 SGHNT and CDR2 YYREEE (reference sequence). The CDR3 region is CASSLTGSTDTQYF. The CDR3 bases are TGTGCCAGCAGCTTGACAGGGTCTACAGATACGCAGTATTTT.

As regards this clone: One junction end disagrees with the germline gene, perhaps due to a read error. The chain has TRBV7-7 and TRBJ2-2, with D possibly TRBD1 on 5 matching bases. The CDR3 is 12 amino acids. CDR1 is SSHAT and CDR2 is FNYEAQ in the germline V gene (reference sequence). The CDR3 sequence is CASSLRGGELFF. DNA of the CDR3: TGTGCTAGCAGCTTAAGGGGCGGGGAGCTGTTTTTT.

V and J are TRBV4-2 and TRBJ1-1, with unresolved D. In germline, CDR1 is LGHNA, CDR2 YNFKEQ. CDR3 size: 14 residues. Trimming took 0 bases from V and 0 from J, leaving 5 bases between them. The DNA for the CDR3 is TGTGCCAGCAGCCAAGAAAAGCTGAACACTGAAGCTTTCTTT. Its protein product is CASSQEKLNTEAFF.

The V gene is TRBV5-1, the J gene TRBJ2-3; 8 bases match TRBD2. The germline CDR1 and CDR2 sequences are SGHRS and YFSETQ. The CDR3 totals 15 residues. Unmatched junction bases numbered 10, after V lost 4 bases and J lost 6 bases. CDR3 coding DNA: TGCGCCAGCAGCGTCGGGGGGGTTACTAAGGATACGCAGTATTTT. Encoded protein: CASSVGGVTKDTQYF. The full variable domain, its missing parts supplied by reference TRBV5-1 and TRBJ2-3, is KAGVTQTPRYLIKTRGQQVTLSCSPISGHRSVSWYQQTPGQGLQFLFEYFSETQRNKGNFPGRFSGRQFSNSRSEMNVSTLELGDSALYLCASSVGGVTKDTQYFGPGTRLTVL.

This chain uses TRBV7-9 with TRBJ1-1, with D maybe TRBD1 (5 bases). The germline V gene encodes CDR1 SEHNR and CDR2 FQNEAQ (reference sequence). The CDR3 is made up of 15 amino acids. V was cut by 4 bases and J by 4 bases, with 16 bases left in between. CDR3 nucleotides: TGTGCCAGCAGCTCTCAGGGCGGATTGGGCACTGAAGCTTTCTTT. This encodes CASSSQGGLGTEAFF. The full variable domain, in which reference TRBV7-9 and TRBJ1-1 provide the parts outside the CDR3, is DTGVSQNPRHKITKRGQNVTFRCDPISEHNRLYWYRQTLGQGPEFLTYFQNEAQLEKSRLLSDRFSAERPKGSFSTLEIQRTEQGDSAMYLCASSSQGGLGTEAFFGQGTRLTVV.

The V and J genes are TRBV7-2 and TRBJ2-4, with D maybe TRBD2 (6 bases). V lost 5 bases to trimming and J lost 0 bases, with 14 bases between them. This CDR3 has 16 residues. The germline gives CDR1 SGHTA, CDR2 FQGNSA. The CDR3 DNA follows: TGTGCCAGCAGCCCAGGGCGCGGGGAAGCCAAAAACATTCAGTACTTC. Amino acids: CASSPGRGEAKNIQYF.

The CDR3 protein is CAWSRDSINNQPQHF. The CDR3 region has the DNA TGTGCCTGGAGTCGGGACAGCATCAACAATCAGCCCCAGCATTTT. This rearrangement joins TRBV30 to TRBJ1-5, with 7 bases aligning to TRBD1. This CDR3 comprises 15 residues. Germline V gene sequence: CDR1 GTSNPN, CDR2 SVGIG (reference sequence). V lost 2 bases and J lost 3; bases outside the gene matches: 7.

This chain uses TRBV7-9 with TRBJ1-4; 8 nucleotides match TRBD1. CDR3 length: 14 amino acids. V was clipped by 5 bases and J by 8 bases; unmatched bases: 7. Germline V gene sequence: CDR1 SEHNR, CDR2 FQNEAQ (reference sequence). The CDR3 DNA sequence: TGTGCCAGCAGCCCCGGGACAGGCAGGGAAAAACTGTTTTTT. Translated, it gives CASSPGTGREKLFF.

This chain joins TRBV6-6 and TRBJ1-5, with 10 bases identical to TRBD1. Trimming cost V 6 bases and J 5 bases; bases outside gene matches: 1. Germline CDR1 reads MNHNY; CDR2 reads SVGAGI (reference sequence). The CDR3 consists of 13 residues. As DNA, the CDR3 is TGTGCCAGCAGGGGGACAGGGGATCAGCCCCAGCATTTT. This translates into CASRGTGDQPQHF.

The CDR3 spells CASRMYEGQLQPQHF. DNA for the CDR3: TGTGCCAGCCGTATGTATGAGGGACAGCTTCAGCCCCAGCATTTT. The chain carries TRBV19 and TRBJ1-5, with 7 bases lining up with TRBD1. From germline, CDR1 is LNHDA and CDR2 SQIVND (reference sequence). The CDR3 is 15 amino acids. Losses at the gene ends were 9 bases for V and 6 bases for J; bases not matched to a gene: 14.

The CDR3 reads CASSESGNGELFF. For the CDR3, the DNA is TGTGCCAGCAGTGAGTCGGGGAACGGGGAGCTGTTTTTT. The V and J genes are TRBV6-1 and TRBJ2-2; TRBD2 might be the D (5 bases). This CDR3 contains 13 residues. Germline values: CDR1 MNHNS, CDR2 SASEGT. Trimming took off 3 bases at V and 7 bases at J, with 9 bases between the two ends.

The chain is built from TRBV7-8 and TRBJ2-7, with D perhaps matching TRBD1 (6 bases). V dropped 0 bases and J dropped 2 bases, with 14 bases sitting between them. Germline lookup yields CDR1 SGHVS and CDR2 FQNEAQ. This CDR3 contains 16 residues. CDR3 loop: CASSLARQGSAYEQYF. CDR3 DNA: TGTGCCAGCAGCTTAGCAAGGCAGGGGTCTGCCTACGAGCAGTACTTC.

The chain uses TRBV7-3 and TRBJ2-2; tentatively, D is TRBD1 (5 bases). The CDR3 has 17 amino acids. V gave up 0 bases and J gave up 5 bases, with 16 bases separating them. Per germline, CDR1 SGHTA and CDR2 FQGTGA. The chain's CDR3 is CASSLTFGQGRTGELFF. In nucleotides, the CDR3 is TGTGCCAGCAGCTTAACGTTTGGGCAGGGTCGGACCGGGGAGCTGTTTTTT. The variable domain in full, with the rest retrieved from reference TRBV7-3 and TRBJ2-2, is GAGVSQTPSNKVTEKGKYVELRCDPISGHTALYWYRQSLGQGPEFLIYFQGTGAADDSGLPNDRFFAVRPEGSVSTLKIQRTERGDSAVYLCASSLTFGQGRTGELFFGEGSRLTVL.

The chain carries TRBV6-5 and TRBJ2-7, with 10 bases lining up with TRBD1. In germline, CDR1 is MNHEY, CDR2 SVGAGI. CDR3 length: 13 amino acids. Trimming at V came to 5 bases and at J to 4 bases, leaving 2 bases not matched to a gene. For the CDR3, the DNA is TGTGCCAGCAGTCGGGACAGGGGTTACGAGCAGTACTTC. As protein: CASSRDRGYEQYF.

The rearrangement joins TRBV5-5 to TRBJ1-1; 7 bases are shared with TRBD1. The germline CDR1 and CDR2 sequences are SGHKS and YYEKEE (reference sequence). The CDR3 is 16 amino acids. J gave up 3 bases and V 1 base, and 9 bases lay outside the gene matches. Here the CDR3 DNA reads TGTGCCAGCAGCTTGATTAGGGGGCTGGCGGACACTGAAGCTTTCTTT. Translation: CASSLIRGLADTEAFF.

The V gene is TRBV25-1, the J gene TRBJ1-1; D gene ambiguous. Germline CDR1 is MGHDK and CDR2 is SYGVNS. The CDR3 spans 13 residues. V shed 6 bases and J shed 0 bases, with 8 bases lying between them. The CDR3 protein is CASSAGMNTEAFF. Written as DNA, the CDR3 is TGTGCCAGCAGCGCAGGCATGAACACTGAAGCTTTCTTT.

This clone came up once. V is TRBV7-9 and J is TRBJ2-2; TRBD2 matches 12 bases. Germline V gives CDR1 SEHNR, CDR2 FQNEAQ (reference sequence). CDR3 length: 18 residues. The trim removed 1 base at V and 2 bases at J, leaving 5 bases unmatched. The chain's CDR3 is CASSLVSLAGGNTGELFF. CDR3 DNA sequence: TGTGCCAGCAGCTTAGTCTCACTAGCGGGGGGTAACACCGGGGAGCTGTTTTTT.

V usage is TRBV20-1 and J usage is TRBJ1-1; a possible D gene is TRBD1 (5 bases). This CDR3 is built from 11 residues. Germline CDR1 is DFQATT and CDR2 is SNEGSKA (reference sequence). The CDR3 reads CKGTGNTEAFF. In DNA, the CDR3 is TGCAAGGGAACAGGGAACACTGAAGCTTTCTTT.

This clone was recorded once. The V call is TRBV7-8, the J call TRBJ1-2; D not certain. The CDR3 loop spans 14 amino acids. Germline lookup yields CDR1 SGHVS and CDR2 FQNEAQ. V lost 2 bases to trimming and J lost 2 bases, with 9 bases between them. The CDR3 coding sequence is TGTGCCAGCAGCTTATCGTCCGGGAACTATGGCTACACCTTC. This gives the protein CASSLSSGNYGYTF.

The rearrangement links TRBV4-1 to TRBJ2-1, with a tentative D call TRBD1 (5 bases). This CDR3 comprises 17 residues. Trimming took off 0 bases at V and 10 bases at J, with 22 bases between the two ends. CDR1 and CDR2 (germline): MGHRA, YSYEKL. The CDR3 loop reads CASSQDSRAPRAEEQFF. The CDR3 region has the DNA TGCGCCAGCAGCCAAGATTCAAGGGCCCCCAGGGCAGAGGAGCAGTTCTTC.

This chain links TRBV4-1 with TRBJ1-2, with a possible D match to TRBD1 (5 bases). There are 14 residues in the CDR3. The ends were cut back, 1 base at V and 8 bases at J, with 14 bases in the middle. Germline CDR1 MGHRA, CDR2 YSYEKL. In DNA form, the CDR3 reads TGCGCCAGCAGCCAAGTGGGCAGGGCTTACGGCTACACCTTC. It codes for CASSQVGRAYGYTF.

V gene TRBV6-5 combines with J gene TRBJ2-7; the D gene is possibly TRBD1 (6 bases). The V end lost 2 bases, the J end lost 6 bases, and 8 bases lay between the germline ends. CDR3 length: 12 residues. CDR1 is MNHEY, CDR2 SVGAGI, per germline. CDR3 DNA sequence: TGTGCCAGCAGTTACCTAGGGGGCGAGCAGTACTTC. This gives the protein CASSYLGGEQYF.

CDR3 region: CASTLAPYTNEQFF. The DNA of the CDR3 is TGTGCCAGCACCCTAGCGCCTTACACCAATGAGCAGTTCTTC. J is TRBJ2-1 and V is TRBV6-1; D is perhaps TRBD2 (6 bases). The V gene's germline CDR1 is MNHNS and CDR2 SASEGT. CDR3 length: 14 amino acids. The V and J ends lost 7 bases and 6 bases respectively, with 16 bases between them.